This entry lists 18 T cell receptor beta chains sequenced from one sample in a study of blood T cell repertoires in COVID-19. Produced via immunoSEQ multiplex PCR; TCRdb's table is partial and in-frame only. The sample has about 160,000 clones; about four fifths are singletons. The sample taken for sequencing was peripheral blood. The source is a man aged 18 to 29 with active or convalescent COVID-19.

The chain joins TRBV6-5 to TRBJ1-2; 9 nucleotides line up with TRBD1. The CDR3 contains 12 residues. Germline CDR1 and CDR2: MNHEY and SVGAGI. After removal of 10 bases from V and 4 bases from J, the junction contained 4 bases not matched to a gene. CDR3 residues: CATYRGPYGYTF. In DNA form, the CDR3 reads TGTGCCACCTACAGGGGGCCCTATGGCTACACCTTC.

The chain couples TRBV6-6 to TRBJ1-3; TRBD1 might be the D (6 bases). The CDR3 contains 15 residues. Germline CDR1 and CDR2: MNHNY and SVGAGI (reference sequence). V lost 6 bases and J 6 bases, leaving 18 bases between the germline ends. In nucleotides, the CDR3 is TGTGCCAGCAGCGCTCCGCCAGGGGTATTAAACACCATATATTTT. Protein: CASSAPPGVLNTIYF.

The chain employs TRBV5-4 and TRBJ1-1; D perhaps matches TRBD1 (5 bases). This CDR3 comprises 13 residues. V was pared by 4 bases and J by 1 base, with 8 bases between. CDR1 SGHNT and CDR2 YYREEE come from the germline V gene (reference sequence). CDR3 sequence: CASSGGGNTEAFF. The CDR3 DNA sequence: TGTGCCAGCAGCGGGGGGGGGAACACTGAAGCTTTCTTT.

The gene calls are TRBV20-1 and TRBJ2-1; D might be TRBD1 (5 bases). V gave up 6 bases and J gave up 4 bases, with 16 bases separating them. The CDR3 has 14 amino acids. Germline CDR1 DFQATT, CDR2 SNEGSKA (reference sequence). The CDR3 sequence is CSASDRTDYNEQFF. In nucleotides, the CDR3 is TGCAGTGCGAGTGACAGAACCGATTACAATGAGCAGTTCTTC.

The chain recombines TRBV6-2 or TRBV6-3 with TRBJ1-2, with no clear D. Germline CDR1 is MNHEY and CDR2 is SVGEGT. The CDR3 spans 14 residues. V was pared by 7 bases and J by 7 bases, with 19 bases between. In nucleotides, the CDR3 is TGTGCCAGCAACCCTCAGGCTATGGTGGCTGGCTACACCTTC. It specifies CASNPQAMVAGYTF.

The chain joins TRBV2 to TRBJ2-6, with TRBD2 matching 10 bases. The junction had 6 bases not matched to a gene; V was cut back by 7 bases and J by 0 bases. There are 17 residues in the CDR3. CDR1 and CDR2 (germline): SNHLY, FYNNEI. This CDR3 is CASNWASGGSGANVLTF. The CDR3, as DNA: TGTGCCAGCAATTGGGCTAGCGGGGGCTCTGGGGCCAACGTCCTGACTTTC.

In nucleotides, the CDR3 is TGTGCCAGTAGTACCCTCCGGACTGCCACCTACGAGCAGTACTTC. Amino acids: CASSTLRTATYEQYF. The gene calls are TRBV19 and TRBJ2-7; possible D gene TRBD2, 5 bases. Trimming pared 4 bases from V and 2 bases from J, leaving 15 bases between. The CDR3 spans 15 residues. Germline V gives CDR1 LNHDA, CDR2 SQIVND (reference sequence). The full variable domain, in which reference TRBV19 and TRBJ2-7 provide the parts outside the CDR3, is DGGITQSPKYLFRKEGQNVTLSCEQNLNHDAMYWYRQDPGQGLRLIYYSQIVNDFQKGDIAEGYSVSREKKESFPLTVTSAQKNPTAFYLCASSTLRTATYEQYFGPGTRLTVT.

This clone was found a few times. In DNA, the CDR3 is TGTGCCAGCAGCTTAGGACAGGGGGCAAGGATCGTCGGCTACACCTTC. It specifies CASSLGQGARIVGYTF. The chain uses TRBV7-9 and TRBJ1-2, with TRBD1 matching over 10 bases. From germline, CDR1 is SEHNR and CDR2 FQNEAQ (reference sequence). The CDR3 spans 16 residues. After removal of 1 base from V and 8 bases from J, the junction contained 10 bases not matched to a gene.

The chain couples TRBV4-1 to TRBJ2-2; D might be TRBD1 (5 bases). The V gene lost 0 bases and the J gene lost 6 bases, with 20 bases spanning the gap. The CDR3 runs to 18 residues. The germline V gene encodes CDR1 MGHRA and CDR2 YSYEKL. The CDR3 reads CASSQDGRGLGVSGELFF. The CDR3 coding sequence is TGCGCCAGCAGCCAAGATGGAAGGGGTTTAGGGGTTTCCGGGGAGCTGTTTTTT.

Concerning this clone: This same CDR3 is encoded by further DNA sequences in the sample. The chain joins TRBV6-1 to TRBJ1-6; D is perhaps TRBD1 (6 bases). Germline V gene data show CDR1 as MNHNS and CDR2 as SASEGT. The CDR3 covers 15 residues. Deletions cut 2 bases from V and 7 bases from J, with 12 bases between. The CDR3 protein is CASSETQGSNSPLHF. The CDR3 nucleotides read TGTGCCAGCAGTGAAACCCAGGGGTCAAATTCACCCCTCCACTTT.

The chain carries TRBV5-4 and TRBJ2-7, with 11 nucleotides matching TRBD2. Germline lookup yields CDR1 SGHNT and CDR2 YYREEE (reference sequence). The junction had 18 bases not matched to a gene; V was cut back by 4 bases and J by 6 bases. The CDR3 runs to 18 residues. This CDR3 reads CASSPSFGRIAGGGEQYF. CDR3 DNA sequence: TGTGCCAGCAGCCCCTCATTTGGGAGGATAGCGGGAGGGGGCGAGCAGTACTTC.

The rearrangement joins TRBV7-9 to TRBJ1-4, with D possibly matching TRBD1 (5 bases). The CDR3 runs 16 residues. Germline lookup yields CDR1 SEHNR and CDR2 FQNEAQ (reference sequence). V gave up 1 base and J gave up 4 bases, with 13 bases separating them. The CDR3 reads CASSLGWGDFNEKLFF. The DNA of the CDR3 is TGTGCCAGCAGCTTAGGCTGGGGGGACTTTAATGAAAAACTGTTTTTT.

The chain couples TRBV11-3 to TRBJ2-5; 15 bases agree with TRBD2. The CDR3 extends over 15 amino acids. Germline lookup yields CDR1 SGHNT and CDR2 YENEEA. The junction had 2 bases not matched to a gene; V was cut back by 5 bases and J by 4 bases. The CDR3 sequence is CASSPGLAGGETQYF. In nucleotides, the CDR3 is TGTGCCAGCAGCCCGGGACTAGCGGGAGGAGAGACCCAGTACTTC.

The rearrangement links TRBV28 to TRBJ1-2; D is uncertain. The germline gives CDR1 MDHEN, CDR2 SYDVKM. The CDR3 runs 10 residues. The V end was cut by 10 bases, the J end by 8 bases, with 11 bases between. The chain's CDR3 is CATQTGGYTF. CDR3 nucleotides: TGTGCCACCCAAACGGGGGGCTACACCTTC.

This chain links TRBV20-1 with TRBJ1-1; D gene uncertain. Trimming took off 4 bases at V and 9 bases at J, with 12 bases between the two ends. The CDR3 is made up of 11 amino acids. Germline CDR1 is DFQATT and CDR2 is SNEGSKA (reference sequence). CDR3 sequence: CSATIQVQAFF. The CDR3 DNA follows: TGCAGTGCTACAATACAAGTACAAGCTTTCTTT.

The table lists this clone with a count of one. The chain joins TRBV5-4 to TRBJ1-4; possible D gene TRBD1, 6 bases. Trimming took off 5 bases at V and 0 bases at J, with 14 bases between the two ends. CDR3 length: 16 amino acids. The V gene's germline CDR1 is SGHNT and CDR2 YYREEE (reference sequence). CDR3 sequence: CASSTGRGPTNEKLFF. DNA of the CDR3: TGTGCCAGCAGTACCGGCAGGGGACCAACTAATGAAAAACTGTTTTTT.

V gene TRBV30 combines with J gene TRBJ2-5; no firm D call. The CDR3 loop spans 14 amino acids. V lost 0 bases, J lost 1 base, and 9 bases lay in between. Germline loops: CDR1 GTSNPN, CDR2 SVGIG (reference sequence). CDR3 coding DNA: TGTGCCTGGAGTGTAACGGGTTTCCAAGAGACCCAGTACTTC. It translates to CAWSVTGFQETQYF.

The rearrangement uses TRBV30 and TRBJ2-1, with a possible D match to TRBD2 (5 bases). V was pared by 0 bases and J by 7 bases, with 7 bases between. Germline-derived CDR1 and CDR2 are GTSNPN and SVGIG (reference sequence). The CDR3 is 12 residues long. Written as DNA, the CDR3 is TGTGCCTGGAGTGTAACTAGGAATGAGCAGTTCTTC. Encoded protein: CAWSVTRNEQFF.